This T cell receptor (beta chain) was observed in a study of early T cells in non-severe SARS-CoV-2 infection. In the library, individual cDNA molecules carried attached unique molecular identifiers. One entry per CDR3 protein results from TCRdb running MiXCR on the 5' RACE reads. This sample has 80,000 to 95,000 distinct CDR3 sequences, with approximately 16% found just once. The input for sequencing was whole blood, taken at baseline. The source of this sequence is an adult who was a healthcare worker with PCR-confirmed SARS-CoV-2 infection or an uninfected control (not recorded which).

Here the CDR3 DNA reads TGTGCCAGTAGCCCCGATGGGGGTTATAGGATGAACACTGAAGCTTTCTTT. The encoded protein is CASSPDGGYRMNTEAFF. The chain couples TRBV19 to TRBJ1-1; tentatively, D is TRBD1 (5 bases). There are 17 residues in the CDR3. Trimming pared 6 bases from V and 0 bases from J, leaving 20 bases between. CDR1 and CDR2 (germline): LNHDA, SQIVND (reference sequence).